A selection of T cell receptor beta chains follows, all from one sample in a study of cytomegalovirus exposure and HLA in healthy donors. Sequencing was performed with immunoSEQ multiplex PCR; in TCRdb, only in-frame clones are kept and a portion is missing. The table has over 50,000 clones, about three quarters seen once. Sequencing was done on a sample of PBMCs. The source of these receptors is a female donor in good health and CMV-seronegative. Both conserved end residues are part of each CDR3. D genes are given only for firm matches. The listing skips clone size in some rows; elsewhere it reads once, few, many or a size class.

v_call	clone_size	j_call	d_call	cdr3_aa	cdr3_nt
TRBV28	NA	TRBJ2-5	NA	CASSRSYSRQETQYF	TGTGCCAGCAGCCGCTCCTACAGCAGGCAAGAGACCCAGTACTTC
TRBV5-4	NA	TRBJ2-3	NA	CASSPVKLGTDTQYF	TGTGCCAGCAGCCCGGTGAAGCTGGGCACAGATACGCAGTATTTT
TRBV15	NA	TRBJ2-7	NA	CATSSPGQRQPYEQYF	TGTGCCACCAGCAGCCCCGGACAGAGACAACCCTACGAGCAGTACTTC
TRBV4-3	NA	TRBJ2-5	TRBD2	CASSQVAGGAVQETQYF	TGCGCCAGCAGCCAAGTCGCGGGAGGGGCCGTGCAAGAGACCCAGTACTTC
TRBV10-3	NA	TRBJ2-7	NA	CAISGLTGSSAEQYF	TGTGCCATCAGTGGCTTGACAGGCTCGTCTGCCGAGCAGTACTTC
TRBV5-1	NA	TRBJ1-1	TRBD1	CASSPSTGGGTEAFF	TGCGCCAGCAGCCCCTCGACAGGGGGAGGCACTGAAGCTTTCTTT
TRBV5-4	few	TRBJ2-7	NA	CASSSATGPVSYEQYF	TGTGCCAGCAGCTCCGCCACAGGGCCAGTCTCCTACGAGCAGTACTTC
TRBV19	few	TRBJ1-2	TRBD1	CATSTGGWGYTF	TGTGCCACCTCGACAGGGGGCTGGGGCTACACCTTC
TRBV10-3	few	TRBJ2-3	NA	CAISGRGDTDTQYF	TGTGCCATCAGCGGGAGAGGGGACACAGATACGCAGTATTTT
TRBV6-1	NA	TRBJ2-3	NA	CASSSQPGRVDTQYF	TGTGCCAGCAGTTCACAACCGGGTCGGGTGGATACGCAGTATTTT
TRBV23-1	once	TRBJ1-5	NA	CASSQSKGRGVGQPQHF	TGCGCCAGCAGTCAATCAAAGGGCAGGGGTGTGGGTCAGCCCCAGCATTTT
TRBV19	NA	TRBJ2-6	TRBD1	CASSVGTGVSGANVLTF	TGTGCCAGTAGTGTCGGGACAGGGGTCTCTGGGGCCAACGTCCTGACTTTC
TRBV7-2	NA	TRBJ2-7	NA	CASSLRSGKDEQYF	TGTGCCAGCAGCTTACGGTCAGGGAAGGACGAGCAGTACTTC
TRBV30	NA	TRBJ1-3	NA	CASHRSGNTIYF	TGTGCCTCACACCGCTCTGGAAACACCATATATTTT
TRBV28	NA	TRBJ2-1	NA	CASSSSWDFPRPNEQFF	TGTGCCAGCAGTTCATCCTGGGACTTTCCTCGACCCAATGAGCAGTTCTTC
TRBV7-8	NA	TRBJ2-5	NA	CASSPRRGGQTQYF	TGTGCCAGCAGCCCACGGAGGGGGGGACAGACCCAGTACTTC
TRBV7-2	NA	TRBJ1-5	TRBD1	CASSLFAGGDQPQHF	TGTGCCAGCAGCTTATTCGCAGGGGGAGATCAGCCCCAGCATTTT
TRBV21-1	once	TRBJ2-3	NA	CASSKKADPGTSGKHTDTQYF	TGTGCCAGCAGCAAAAAGGCTGACCCCGGGACTAGCGGGAAACACACAGATACGCAGTATTTT
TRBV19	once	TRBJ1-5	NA	CASRGDTGSKRYGVQPQHF	TGTGCCAGTAGGGGGGACACGGGATCAAAGAGATACGGGGTTCAGCCCCAGCATTTT
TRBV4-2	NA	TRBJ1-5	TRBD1	CASSHRTGALNQPQHF	TGTGCCAGCAGCCATCGGACAGGGGCGCTCAATCAGCCCCAGCATTTT
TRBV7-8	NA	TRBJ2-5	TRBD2	CASSLNGLAELQETQYF	TGTGCCAGCAGCTTAAATGGGCTAGCGGAGCTACAAGAGACCCAGTACTTC
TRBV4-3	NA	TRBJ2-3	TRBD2	CASSQDMASGGSTDTQYF	TGCGCCAGCAGCCAAGATATGGCTAGCGGGGGGAGCACAGATACGCAGTATTTT
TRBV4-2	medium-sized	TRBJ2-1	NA	CASSLNNEQFF	TGTGCCAGCAGCCTAAACAATGAGCAGTTCTTC
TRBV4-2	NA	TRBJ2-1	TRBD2	CASSQDRGLALRNEQFF	TGTGCCAGCAGCCAAGACAGGGGACTAGCGCTTCGCAATGAGCAGTTCTTC
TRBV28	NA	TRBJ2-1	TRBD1	CASSLNFPGTGYNEQFF	TGTGCCAGCAGTTTAAATTTTCCCGGGACAGGCTACAATGAGCAGTTCTTC
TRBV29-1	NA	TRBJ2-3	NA	CSVIGLGTDTQYF	TGCAGCGTAATTGGACTGGGCACAGATACGCAGTATTTT
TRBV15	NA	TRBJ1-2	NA	CATSRDFSAGESYTF	TGTGCCACCAGCAGAGATTTCAGCGCGGGGGAAAGCTACACCTTC
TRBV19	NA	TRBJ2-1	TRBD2	CASSLGLAGDDEQFF	TGTGCCAGTAGCTTAGGGCTAGCGGGAGATGATGAGCAGTTCTTC
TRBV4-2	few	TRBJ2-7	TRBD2	CASSQGEGSGYEQYF	TGTGCCAGCAGCCAAGGGGAGGGAAGTGGGTACGAGCAGTACTTC
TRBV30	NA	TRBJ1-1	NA	CAWSVLGNRDTEAFF	TGTGCCTGGAGTGTACTAGGGAATCGGGACACTGAAGCTTTCTTT
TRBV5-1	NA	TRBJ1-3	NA	CASSPGTPSGNTIYF	TGCGCCAGCAGCCCCGGGACACCCTCTGGAAACACCATATATTTT
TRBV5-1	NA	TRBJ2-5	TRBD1	CASSLNLPGQGAQETQYF	TGCGCCAGCAGCTTAAACCTACCGGGACAGGGCGCTCAAGAGACCCAGTACTTC
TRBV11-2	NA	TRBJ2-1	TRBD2	CASSTSGGPGNEQFF	TGTGCCAGCAGCACCTCGGGGGGGCCGGGCAATGAGCAGTTCTTC
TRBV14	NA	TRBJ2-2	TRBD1	CASRDRDRELFF	TGTGCCAGCAGGGACAGGGACCGGGAGCTGTTTTTT
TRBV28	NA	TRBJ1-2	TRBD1	CASSTGTAYGYTF	TGTGCCAGCAGCACCGGGACAGCCTATGGCTACACCTTC
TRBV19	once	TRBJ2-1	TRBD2	CASTPGGSSYNEQFF	TGTGCCAGTACCCCCGGGGGGAGCTCCTACAATGAGCAGTTCTTC
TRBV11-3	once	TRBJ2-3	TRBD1	CASSDTTGGGGTQYF	TGTGCCAGCAGCGATACGACAGGGGGTGGAGGTACGCAGTATTTT
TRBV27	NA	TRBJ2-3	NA	CASSYTGGGKYF	TGTGCCAGCAGTTACACAGGGGGGGGAAAGTATTTT
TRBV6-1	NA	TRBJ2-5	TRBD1	CASSEGQGQETQYF	TGTGCCAGCAGTGAGGGACAGGGCCAAGAGACCCAGTACTTC
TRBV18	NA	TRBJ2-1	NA	CASSPSNRGSYNEQFF	TGTGCCAGCTCACCTTCAAATAGGGGCTCCTACAATGAGCAGTTCTTC
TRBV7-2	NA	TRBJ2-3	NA	CASSGRDYTDTQYF	TGTGCCAGCAGCGGCAGGGATTACACAGATACGCAGTATTTT
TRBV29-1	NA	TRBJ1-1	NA	CSVVRLLNTEAFF	TGCAGCGTTGTGAGGTTACTGAACACTGAAGCTTTCTTT
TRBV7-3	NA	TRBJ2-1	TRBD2	CASSLEGTSGGAQFF	TGTGCCAGCAGCTTAGAGGGGACTAGCGGGGGGGCCCAGTTCTTC
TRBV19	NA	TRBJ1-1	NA	CASSRGRTEAFF	TGTGCCAGTAGTCGGGGAAGAACTGAAGCTTTCTTT
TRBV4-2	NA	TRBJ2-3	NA	CASSQEGNSADTQYF	TGTGCCAGCAGCCAAGAAGGGAATAGCGCAGATACGCAGTATTTT
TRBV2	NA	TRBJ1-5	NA	CASSHLTGGNQPQHF	TGTGCCAGCAGCCACCTGACAGGAGGCAATCAGCCCCAGCATTTT
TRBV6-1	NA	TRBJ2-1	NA	CASSANPGRTWYNEQFF	TGTGCCAGCAGTGCTAACCCAGGGAGGACCTGGTACAATGAGCAGTTCTTC
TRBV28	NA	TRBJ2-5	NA	CASRRQVVSQTQYF	TGTGCCAGCAGAAGACAGGTGGTGAGTCAGACCCAGTACTTC
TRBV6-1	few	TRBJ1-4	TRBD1	CASSEAVGGTGYEKLFF	TGTGCCAGCAGTGAAGCGGTAGGAGGGACAGGGTATGAAAAACTGTTTTTT
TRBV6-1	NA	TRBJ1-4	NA	CASSDGAANEKLFF	TGTGCCAGCAGTGATGGCGCGGCTAATGAAAAACTGTTTTTT
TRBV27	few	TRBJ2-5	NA	CASRGDIAFGETQYF	TGTGCCAGCAGAGGGGACATAGCCTTCGGAGAGACCCAGTACTTC
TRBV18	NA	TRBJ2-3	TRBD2	CASSPAVTSGRGTDTQYF	TGTGCCAGCTCACCCGCTGTAACTAGCGGGAGGGGCACAGATACGCAGTATTTT
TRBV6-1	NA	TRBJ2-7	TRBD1	CASSEGTGPYEQYF	TGTGCCAGCAGTGAAGGGACAGGGCCCTACGAGCAGTACTTC